This note documents a single T cell receptor (beta chain) sequence. Its antigen is still unknown. The junction does not match germline at one end; this may be a read error. This CDR3 region has 13 residues. The entry originates in a study of T cells in Graves' hyperthyroidism and ophthalmopathy. Study as a whole: At initial diagnosis, before any treatment had begun, peripheral blood was obtained. Whole-study findings and limits: Blood held most thyroid clonotypes expanded above 0.001 frequency. From stable hyperthyroidism, ophthalmopathy was separated by a 13 V-J model.

TCR beta CDR3 sequences were amplified from RNA transcripts. Initially, a first-round RT-PCR of the TCR CDR3 employed the HTBI primer set. TCRdb called the multiplex PCR reads again in MiXCR, with one record for every CDR3 protein. There are about 840,000 distinct CDR3 sequences in the sample; 38% occur only once, and over 8% lies in the top ten. Every diagnosis used clinical symptoms, serum thyroxine and TRAb, thyroid ultrasound and orbital computed tomography. The sequencing sample was made of blood. The chain links TRBV12-3 or TRBV12-4 to TRBJ1-4, with 8 nucleotides matching TRBD1. This TCR was sampled from a man aged 18 to 35 with Graves' hyperthyroidism. CDR3 bases: TGTGCCAGCAGTTCTACCGGGACAGGAGGCTCGAAGTTT. Translating gives CASSSTGTGGSKF.